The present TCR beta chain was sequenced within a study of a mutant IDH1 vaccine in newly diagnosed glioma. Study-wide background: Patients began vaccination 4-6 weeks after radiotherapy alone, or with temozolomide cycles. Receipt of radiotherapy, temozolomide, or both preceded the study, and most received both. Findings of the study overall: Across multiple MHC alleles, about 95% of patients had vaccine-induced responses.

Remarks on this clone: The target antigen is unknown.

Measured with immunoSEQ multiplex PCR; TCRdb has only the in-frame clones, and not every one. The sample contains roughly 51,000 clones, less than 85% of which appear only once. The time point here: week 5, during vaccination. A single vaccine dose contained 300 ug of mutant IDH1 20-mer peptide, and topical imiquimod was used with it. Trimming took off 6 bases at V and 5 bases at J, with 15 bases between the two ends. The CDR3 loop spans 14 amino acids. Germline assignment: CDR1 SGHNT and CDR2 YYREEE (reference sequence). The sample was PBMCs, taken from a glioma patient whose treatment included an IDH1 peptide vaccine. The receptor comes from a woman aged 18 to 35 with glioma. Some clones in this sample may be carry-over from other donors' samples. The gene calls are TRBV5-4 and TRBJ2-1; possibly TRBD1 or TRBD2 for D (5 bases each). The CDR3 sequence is CASNGDPSDNEQFF. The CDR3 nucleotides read TGTGCCAGCAACGGGGACCCCAGTGACAATGAGCAGTTCTTC.